Below are 21 T cell receptor beta chains sequenced from a single sample in a study of cytomegalovirus exposure and HLA in healthy donors (dated by TCRdb to the late 2010s). The library was obtained by the immunoSEQ multiplex PCR assay. For the multiplex PCR, a mixture combining 60 forward primers for TCR Vbeta segments and 13 reverse primers for TCR Jbeta segments was used. This is the immuneACCESS table as TCRdb keeps it, with only in-frame sequences that have V and J called. A part of the clones is gone; compared with another copy, unresolved V genes explain less than half, and the rest is unexplained. The sample table holds 120,000 to 150,000 clones, of which over 60% were seen once. The ten top clones hold nearly 7% of the sample. Sequenced: PBMCs. These receptors were collected from a man aged 35-49 years in good health and CMV-seropositive.

The rearrangement uses TRBV19 and TRBJ1-2, with D maybe TRBD1 (6 bases). The V gene lost 3 bases and the J gene lost 0 bases, with 11 bases spanning the gap. CDR3 length: 15 amino acids. Germline CDR1 and CDR2: LNHDA and SQIVND (reference sequence). CDR3 in DNA: TGTGCCAGTAGTATCAGGACAGAGACTAACTATGGCTACACCTTC. This sequence encodes CASSIRTETNYGYTF.

The CDR3 DNA reads as TGTGCCAGCCGACAACCCCCGTACGAGCAGTACTTC. Its protein product is CASRQPPYEQYF. J is TRBJ2-7 and V is TRBV19; D is unresolved. There are 12 residues in the CDR3. With 9 bases removed from V and 4 bases from J, the gap between germline ends came to 13 bases. The germline gives CDR1 LNHDA, CDR2 SQIVND (reference sequence).

This rearrangement joins TRBV7-2 to TRBJ2-3; TRBD2 aligns across 7 bases. The CDR3 has 15 amino acids. Germline-derived CDR1 and CDR2 are SGHTA and FQGNSA. The trim removed 3 bases at V and 0 bases at J, leaving 3 bases unmatched. The CDR3 is CASSFGLGSTDTQYF. The CDR3 DNA sequence: TGTGCCAGCAGCTTCGGACTAGGAAGCACAGATACGCAGTATTTT.

This chain joins TRBV11-3 and TRBJ2-1; 12 bases are shared with TRBD2. CDR3 size: 15 residues. Germline loops: CDR1 SGHNT, CDR2 YENEEA. V trimming: 5 bases; J trimming: 6 bases; junction bases outside the gene matches: 5. In nucleotides, the CDR3 is TGTGCCAGCAGCACGAAGACTAGCGGGAGCAATGAGCAGTTCTTC. Amino acid sequence: CASSTKTSGSNEQFF.

The chain links TRBV19 to TRBJ2-2, with 12 bases that match TRBD2. Germline V lookup: CDR1 LNHDA, CDR2 SQIVND (reference sequence). Trimming at V came to 4 bases and at J to 0 bases, leaving 6 bases not matched to a gene. CDR3 length: 18 amino acids. The CDR3, as DNA: TGTGCCAGTAGTACAAGGGCTAGCGGGGGGGCGAACACCGGGGAGCTGTTTTTT. Translated, it gives CASSTRASGGANTGELFF.

This clone was counted a few times. This chain links TRBV15 with TRBJ1-1; D is undetermined. Looked up from germline, CDR1 is LNHNV and CDR2 is YYDKDF (reference sequence). The CDR3 length is 12 residues. The V gene lost 6 bases and the J gene lost 10 bases, with 15 bases spanning the gap. This chain's CDR3 is CATSYSGVAAFF. In DNA, the CDR3 is TGTGCCACCAGTTACTCGGGTGTAGCAGCTTTCTTT.

The chain recombines TRBV6-1 with TRBJ1-1; possibly TRBD1 for D (6 bases). With 5 bases removed from V and 4 bases from J, the gap between germline ends came to 11 bases. The CDR3 spans 13 residues. CDR1 and CDR2 (germline): MNHNS, SASEGT. The CDR3 nucleotides read TGTGCCAGCAGTCAGGGGTTCAGCACTGAAGCTTTCTTT. Translation: CASSQGFSTEAFF.

This clone showed up just once. This rearrangement joins TRBV23-1 to TRBJ1-6; the match to TRBD1 covers 10 bases. TRBV23-1 has ORF status, its function being uncertain. With V trimmed by 3 bases and J by 5 bases, 7 bases remained unmatched. The length of the CDR3 is 17 residues. CDR3: CASSQRPGQGDNSPLHF. The CDR3 region has the DNA TGCGCCAGCAGTCAGCGCCCTGGACAGGGGGATAATTCACCCCTCCACTTT.

The chain uses TRBV4-2 and TRBJ1-1; TRBD1 agrees at 11 bases. Germline V gene data show CDR1 as LGHNA and CDR2 as YNFKEQ. V was clipped by 4 bases and J by 1 base; unmatched bases: 8. The CDR3 has 17 residues. CDR3 nucleotides: TGTGCCAGCAGCCGACGGACAGGGGGCATAGAGAACACTGAAGCTTTCTTT. Its protein product is CASSRRTGGIENTEAFF.

The chain combines TRBV6-5 with TRBJ1-2; 7 bases line up with TRBD1. The CDR3 is made up of 16 amino acids. From germline, CDR1 is MNHEY and CDR2 SVGAGI. J lost 4 bases, V lost 0 bases, and 8 bases had no gene match. CDR3: CASSYSGTDAFYGYTF. In DNA, the CDR3 is TGTGCCAGCAGTTACTCCGGGACAGACGCATTCTATGGCTACACCTTC.

The chain joins TRBV4-3 to TRBJ1-4; TRBD1 matches 8 bases. V shed 4 bases and J 8 bases; nucleotides not matched to a gene: 9. The CDR3 is 15 amino acids. The V gene's germline CDR1 is LGHNA and CDR2 YSLEER. CDR3: CASSPAGTGGEKLFF. The CDR3 coding sequence is TGCGCCAGCAGCCCCGCCGGGACAGGAGGAGAAAAACTGTTTTTT.

CDR3 loop: CASSLGLLAGGYNEQFF. The CDR3 coding sequence is TGTGCCAGCAGCTTAGGGCTACTAGCGGGAGGTTACAATGAGCAGTTCTTC. V usage is TRBV11-3 and J usage is TRBJ2-1, with 12 bases aligning to TRBD2. Germline-derived CDR1 and CDR2 are SGHNT and YENEEA. With 1 base clipped from V and 4 bases from J, the junction kept 5 bases outside the gene matches. The CDR3 spans 17 residues.

The chain carries TRBV30 and TRBJ2-1; the match to TRBD2 covers 16 bases. V dropped 8 bases and J dropped 6; count of bases not matched to a gene: 7. The CDR3 sequence is 15 residues long. CDR1 is GTSNPN, CDR2 SVGIG, per germline (reference sequence). The CDR3: CAARGLAGGGNEQFF. CDR3 nucleotides: TGTGCCGCCAGGGGACTAGCGGGAGGGGGCAATGAGCAGTTCTTC.

The genes are TRBV4-2 and TRBJ2-3, with 13 bases aligning to TRBD2. Germline V gene sequence: CDR1 LGHNA, CDR2 YNFKEQ. The CDR3 is 16 amino acids. Trimming took 4 bases from V and 3 from J; bases not matched to a gene: 4. CDR3 DNA: TGTGCCAGCAGCCCTTCGACTAGCGGGGGGACAGATACGCAGTATTTT. Translation: CASSPSTSGGTDTQYF.

The CDR3 coding sequence is TGTGCCAGTAGTCTGGGACAGGGCCCTATGAACACTGAAGCTTTCTTT. It encodes CASSLGQGPMNTEAFF. The rearrangement links TRBV19 to TRBJ1-1; 9 positions agree with TRBD1. CDR1 LNHDA and CDR2 SQIVND come from the germline V gene (reference sequence). The J segment lost 0 bases and the V segment lost 5 bases, leaving 7 bases of the junction unmatched. This CDR3 contains 16 residues. Combining the CDR3 with reference TRBV19 and TRBJ1-1 gives the whole variable domain DGGITQSPKYLFRKEGQNVTLSCEQNLNHDAMYWYRQDPGQGLRLIYYSQIVNDFQKGDIAEGYSVSREKKESFPLTVTSAQKNPTAFYLCASSLGQGPMNTEAFFGQGTRLTVV.

This clone was seen a single time. This chain uses TRBV7-8 with TRBJ2-1; D is unclear. The germline V gene encodes CDR1 SGHVS and CDR2 FQNEAQ. V gave up 5 bases and J gave up 8 bases, with 7 bases separating them. CDR3 size: 11 residues. CDR3 loop: CASSPLDEQFF. The CDR3 DNA is TGTGCCAGCAGCCCCCTCGATGAGCAGTTCTTC.

This clone was seen a single time. The chain links TRBV30 to TRBJ2-1; unclear D gene. The CDR3 totals 13 residues. Germline values: CDR1 GTSNPN, CDR2 SVGIG (reference sequence). V was pared by 3 bases and J by 5 bases, with 11 bases between. The CDR3, as DNA: TGTGCCTGGAGAAGAGCCCCCAACAATGAGCAGTTCTTC. It translates to CAWRRAPNNEQFF.

The chain has TRBV6-6 and TRBJ1-4, with a tentative D call TRBD1 (5 bases). Per the germline V gene, CDR1 is MNHNY and CDR2 is SVGAGI (reference sequence). V lost 6 bases and J 8 bases, leaving 16 bases between the germline ends. The CDR3 consists of 14 residues. CDR3 nucleotide sequence: TGTGCCAGCAGGTCGGACACTTCAGGCGAAAAACTGTTTTTT. Residues: CASRSDTSGEKLFF.

This sequence joins TRBV12-5 and TRBJ2-1, with D possibly being TRBD2 (5 bases). Germline V gene sequence: CDR1 LGHNT, CDR2 FRNRAP. The CDR3 has 16 residues. V lost 3 bases and J 8 bases, leaving 20 bases between the germline ends. CDR3 region: CASGFQVVRAGDEQFF. CDR3 sequence (DNA): TGTGCTAGTGGTTTTCAAGTGGTGCGGGCGGGCGATGAGCAGTTCTTC. Based on the CDR3 plus reference TRBV12-5 and TRBJ2-1, the full variable domain is DARVTQTPRHKVTEMGQEVTMRCQPILGHNTVFWYRQTMMQGLELLAYFRNRAPLDDSGMPKDRFSAEMPDATLATLKIQPSEPRDSAVYFCASGFQVVRAGDEQFFGPGTRLTVL.

The rearrangement joins TRBV7-2 to TRBJ2-5; no clear D. CDR1 is SGHTA, CDR2 FQGNSA, per germline. CDR3 length: 12 residues. V lost 5 bases and J 4 bases, leaving 8 bases between the germline ends. CDR3 in DNA: TGTGCCAGCAGCCCGCCGAGAGAGACCCAGTACTTC. Translation gives CASSPPRETQYF.

The chain couples TRBV6-6 to TRBJ1-4; D gene unclear. Germline CDR1 MNHNY, CDR2 SVGAGI (reference sequence). The CDR3 covers 12 residues. As DNA, the CDR3 is TGTGCTGGCTCTTCACCTAATGAAAAACTGTTTTTT. This encodes CAGSSPNEKLFF.